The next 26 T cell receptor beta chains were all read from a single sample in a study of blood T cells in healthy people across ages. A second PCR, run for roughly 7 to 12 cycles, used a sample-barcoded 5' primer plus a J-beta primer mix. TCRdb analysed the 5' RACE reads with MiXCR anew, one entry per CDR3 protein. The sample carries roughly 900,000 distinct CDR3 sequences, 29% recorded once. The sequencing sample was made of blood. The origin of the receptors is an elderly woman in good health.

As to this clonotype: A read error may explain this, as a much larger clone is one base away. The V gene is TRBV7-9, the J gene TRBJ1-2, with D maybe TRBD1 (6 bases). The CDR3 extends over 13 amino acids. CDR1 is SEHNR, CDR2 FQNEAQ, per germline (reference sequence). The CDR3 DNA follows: TGTGCCGGCAGCCGAACAGGGAGCGGTGGCTACACCTTC. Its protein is CAGSRTGSGGYTF. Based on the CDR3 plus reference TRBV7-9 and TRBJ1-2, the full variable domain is DTGVSQNPRHKITKRGQNVTFRCDPISEHNRLYWYRQTLGQGPEFLTYFQNEAQLEKSRLLSDRFSAERPKGSFSTLEIQRTEQGDSAMYLCAGSRTGSGGYTFGSGTRLTVV.

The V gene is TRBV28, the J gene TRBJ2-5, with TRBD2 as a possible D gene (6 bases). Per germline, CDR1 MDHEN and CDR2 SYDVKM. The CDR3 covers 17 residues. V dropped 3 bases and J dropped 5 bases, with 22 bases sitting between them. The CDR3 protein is CASSFAGRETKDETQYF. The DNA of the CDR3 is TGTGCCAGCAGTTTTGCGGGGCGGGAAACCAAAGACGAGACCCAGTACTTC.

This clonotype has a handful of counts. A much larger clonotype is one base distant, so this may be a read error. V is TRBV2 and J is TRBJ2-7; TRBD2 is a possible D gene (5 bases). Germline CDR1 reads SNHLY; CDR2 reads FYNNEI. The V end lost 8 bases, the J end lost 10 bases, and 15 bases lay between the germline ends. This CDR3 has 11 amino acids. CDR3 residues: CASSSPEAQYF. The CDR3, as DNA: TGTGCCAGCTCATCACCGGAGGCCCAGTACTTC. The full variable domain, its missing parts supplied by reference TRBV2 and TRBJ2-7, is EPEVTQTPSHQVTQMGQEVILRCVPISNHLYFYWYRQILGQKVEFLVSFYNNEISEKSEIFDDQFSVERPDGSNFTLKIRSTKLEDSAMYFCASSSPEAQYFGPGTRLTVT.

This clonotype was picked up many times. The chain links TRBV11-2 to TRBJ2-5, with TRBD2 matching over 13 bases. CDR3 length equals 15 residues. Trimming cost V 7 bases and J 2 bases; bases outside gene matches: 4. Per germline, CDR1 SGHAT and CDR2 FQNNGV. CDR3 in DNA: TGTGCCAGCACCAAGACTAGCGGGGGGCAAGAGACCCAGTACTTC. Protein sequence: CASTKTSGGQETQYF.

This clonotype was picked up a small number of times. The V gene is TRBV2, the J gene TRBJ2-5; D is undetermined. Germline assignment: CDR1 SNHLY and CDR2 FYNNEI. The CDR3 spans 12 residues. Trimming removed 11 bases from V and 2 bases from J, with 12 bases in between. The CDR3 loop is CAGNGPQETQYF. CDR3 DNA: TGTGCCGGCAACGGGCCTCAAGAGACCCAGTACTTC.

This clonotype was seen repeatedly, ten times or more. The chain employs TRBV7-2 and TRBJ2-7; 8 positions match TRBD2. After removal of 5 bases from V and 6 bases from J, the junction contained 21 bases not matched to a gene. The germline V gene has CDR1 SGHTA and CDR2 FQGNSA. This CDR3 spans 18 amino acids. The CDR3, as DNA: TGTGCCAGCAGCACACCGGTTGGGCGGGGGGCCCGGGGGCGCGAGCAGTACTTC. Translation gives CASSTPVGRGARGREQYF. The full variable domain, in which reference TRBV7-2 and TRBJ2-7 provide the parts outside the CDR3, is GAGVSQSPSNKVTEKGKDVELRCDPISGHTALYWYRQSLGQGLEFLIYFQGNSAPDKSGLPSDRFSAERTGGSVSTLTIQRTQQEDSAVYLCASSTPVGRGARGREQYFGPGTRLTVT.

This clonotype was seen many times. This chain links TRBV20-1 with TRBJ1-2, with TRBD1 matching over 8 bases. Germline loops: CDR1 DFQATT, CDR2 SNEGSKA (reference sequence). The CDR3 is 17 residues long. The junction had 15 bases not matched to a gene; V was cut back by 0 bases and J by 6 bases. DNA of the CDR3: TGCAGTGCTAGAGATCTCGAATCTTTGGACAGGGTGAATGGCTACACCTTC. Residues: CSARDLESLDRVNGYTF.

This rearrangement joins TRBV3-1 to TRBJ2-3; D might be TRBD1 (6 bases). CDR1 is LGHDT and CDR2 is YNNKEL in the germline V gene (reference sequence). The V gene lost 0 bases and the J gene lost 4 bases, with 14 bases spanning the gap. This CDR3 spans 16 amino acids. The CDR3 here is CASSQEGVGAADTQYF. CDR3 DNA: TGTGCCAGCAGCCAAGAAGGAGTGGGGGCTGCAGATACGCAGTATTTT.

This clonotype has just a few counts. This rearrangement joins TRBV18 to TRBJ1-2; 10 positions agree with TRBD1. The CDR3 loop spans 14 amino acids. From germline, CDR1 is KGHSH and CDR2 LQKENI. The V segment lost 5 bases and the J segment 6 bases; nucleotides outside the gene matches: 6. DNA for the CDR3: TGTGCCAGCTCAAAAGACAGGGGGCTGGATGGCTACACCTTC. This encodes CASSKDRGLDGYTF.

This CDR3 reads CASSFGQADVVALHF. Here the CDR3 DNA reads TGTGCCAGCAGTTTCGGACAGGCCGATGTAGTGGCCCTCCACTTT. The chain employs TRBV12-3 or TRBV12-4 and TRBJ1-6, with 7 bases identical to TRBD1. This CDR3 region has 15 residues. Losses at the gene ends were 3 bases for V and 14 bases for J; bases not matched to a gene: 13.

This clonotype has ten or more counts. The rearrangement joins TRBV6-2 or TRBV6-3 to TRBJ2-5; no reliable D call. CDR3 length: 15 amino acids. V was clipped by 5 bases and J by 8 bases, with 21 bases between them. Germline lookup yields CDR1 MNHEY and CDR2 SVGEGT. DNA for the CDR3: TGTGCCAGCAGTCCCCAGGCGGTGTCGGCCCATACCCAGTACTTC. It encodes CASSPQAVSAHTQYF.

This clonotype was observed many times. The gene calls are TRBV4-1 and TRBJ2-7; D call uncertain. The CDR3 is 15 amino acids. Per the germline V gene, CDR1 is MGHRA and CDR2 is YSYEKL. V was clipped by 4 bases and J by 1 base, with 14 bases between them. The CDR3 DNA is TGCGCCAGCAGCCGCACACCCGGACGGTCCTACGAGCAGTACTTC. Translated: CASSRTPGRSYEQYF.

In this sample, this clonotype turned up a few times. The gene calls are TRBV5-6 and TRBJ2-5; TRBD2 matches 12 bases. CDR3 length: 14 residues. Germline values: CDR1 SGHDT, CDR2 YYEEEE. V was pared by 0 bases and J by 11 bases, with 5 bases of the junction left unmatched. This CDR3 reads CASSLGLAGAKQYF. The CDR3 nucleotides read TGTGCCAGCAGCTTGGGACTAGCGGGGGCTAAGCAGTACTTC.

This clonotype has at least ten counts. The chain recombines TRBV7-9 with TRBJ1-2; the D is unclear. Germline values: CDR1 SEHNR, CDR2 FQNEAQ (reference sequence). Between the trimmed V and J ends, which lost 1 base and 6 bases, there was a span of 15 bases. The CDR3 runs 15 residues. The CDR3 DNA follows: TGTGCCAGCAGCTTAGAAATGCCGGCAGGTGATGGCTACACCTTC. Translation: CASSLEMPAGDGYTF.

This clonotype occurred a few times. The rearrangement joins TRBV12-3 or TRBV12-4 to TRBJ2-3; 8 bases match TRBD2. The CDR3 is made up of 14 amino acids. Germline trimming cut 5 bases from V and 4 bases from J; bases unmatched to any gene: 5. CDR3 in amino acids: CASSGTGGPDTQYF. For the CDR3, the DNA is TGTGCCAGCAGTGGGACGGGGGGGCCAGATACGCAGTATTTT.

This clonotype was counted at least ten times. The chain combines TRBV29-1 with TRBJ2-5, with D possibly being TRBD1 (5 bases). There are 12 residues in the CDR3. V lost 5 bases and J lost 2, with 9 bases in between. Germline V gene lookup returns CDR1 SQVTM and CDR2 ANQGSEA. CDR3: CSVQGWQETQYF. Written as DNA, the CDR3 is TGCAGCGTTCAGGGATGGCAAGAGACCCAGTACTTC.

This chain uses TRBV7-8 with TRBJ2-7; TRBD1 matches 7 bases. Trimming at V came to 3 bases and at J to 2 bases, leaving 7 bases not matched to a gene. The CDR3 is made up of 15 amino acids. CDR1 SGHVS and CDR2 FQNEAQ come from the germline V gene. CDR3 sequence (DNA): TGTGCCAGCAGCTTCGTGAGGGGGCATACCTACGAGCAGTACTTC. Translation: CASSFVRGHTYEQYF.

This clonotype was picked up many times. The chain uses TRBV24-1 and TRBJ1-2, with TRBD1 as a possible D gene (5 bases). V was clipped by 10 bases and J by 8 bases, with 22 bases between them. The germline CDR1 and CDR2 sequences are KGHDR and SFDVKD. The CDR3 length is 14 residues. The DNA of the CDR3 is TGTGCCACTGGGGCGTCCCAGGCTTCAGGAGGCTACACCTTC. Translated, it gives CATGASQASGGYTF.

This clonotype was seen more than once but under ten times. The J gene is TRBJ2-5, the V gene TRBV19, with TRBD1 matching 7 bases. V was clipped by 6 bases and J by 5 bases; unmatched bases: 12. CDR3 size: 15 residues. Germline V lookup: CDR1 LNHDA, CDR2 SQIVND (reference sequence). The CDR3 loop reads CASSNDRDRGETQYF. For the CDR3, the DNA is TGTGCCAGTAGCAACGACAGGGACCGGGGCGAGACCCAGTACTTC.

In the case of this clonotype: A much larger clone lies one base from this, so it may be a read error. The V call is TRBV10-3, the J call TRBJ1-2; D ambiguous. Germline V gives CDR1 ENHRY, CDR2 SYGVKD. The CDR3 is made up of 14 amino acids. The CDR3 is CAIRESGELYGYTF. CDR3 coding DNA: TGTGCCATCAGGGAGTCCGGGGAGCTTTATGGCTACACCTTC.

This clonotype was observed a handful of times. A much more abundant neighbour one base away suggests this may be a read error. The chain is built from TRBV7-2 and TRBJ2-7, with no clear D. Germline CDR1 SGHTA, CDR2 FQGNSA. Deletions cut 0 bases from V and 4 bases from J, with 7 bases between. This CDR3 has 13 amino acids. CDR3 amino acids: CASSLADCYEQYF. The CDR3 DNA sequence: TGTGCCAGCAGCTTAGCAGATTGTTACGAGCAGTACTTC.

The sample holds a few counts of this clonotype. Written as DNA, the CDR3 is TGTGCCAGACTGGGGAGGGGGATGAATGAGCAGTTCTTC. Translated, it gives CARLGRGMNEQFF. J is TRBJ2-1 and V is TRBV19, with D perhaps TRBD2 (7 bases). CDR3 length: 13 residues. Germline CDR1 LNHDA, CDR2 SQIVND (reference sequence). V lost 9 bases and J lost 7, with 16 bases in between.

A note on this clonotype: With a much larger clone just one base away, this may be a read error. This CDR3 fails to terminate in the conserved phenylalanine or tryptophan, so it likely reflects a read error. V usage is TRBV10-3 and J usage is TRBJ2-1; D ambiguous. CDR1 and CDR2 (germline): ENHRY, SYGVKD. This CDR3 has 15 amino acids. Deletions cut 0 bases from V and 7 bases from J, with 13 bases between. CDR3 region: CAISESALTPNEQFV. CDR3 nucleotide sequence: TGTGCCATCAGTGAGTCCGCCCTTACTCCAAATGAGCAGTTCGTC.

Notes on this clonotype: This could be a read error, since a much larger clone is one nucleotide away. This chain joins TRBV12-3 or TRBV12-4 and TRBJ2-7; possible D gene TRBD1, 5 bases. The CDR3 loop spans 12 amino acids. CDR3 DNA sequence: TGTGCCAACAGTTTAAAGGGGTTCGAGCAGTACTTC. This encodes CANSLKGFEQYF.

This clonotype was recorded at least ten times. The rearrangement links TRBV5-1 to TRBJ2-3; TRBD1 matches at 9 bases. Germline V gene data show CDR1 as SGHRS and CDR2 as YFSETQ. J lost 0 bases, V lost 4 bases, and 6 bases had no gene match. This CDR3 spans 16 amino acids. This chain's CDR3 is CASSIGQGFSTDTQYF. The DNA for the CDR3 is TGCGCCAGCAGCATCGGACAGGGGTTTAGCACAGATACGCAGTATTTT. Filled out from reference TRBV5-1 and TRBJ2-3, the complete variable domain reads KAGVTQTPRYLIKTRGQQVTLSCSPISGHRSVSWYQQTPGQGLQFLFEYFSETQRNKGNFPGRFSGRQFSNSRSEMNVSTLELGDSALYLCASSIGQGFSTDTQYFGPGTRLTVL.

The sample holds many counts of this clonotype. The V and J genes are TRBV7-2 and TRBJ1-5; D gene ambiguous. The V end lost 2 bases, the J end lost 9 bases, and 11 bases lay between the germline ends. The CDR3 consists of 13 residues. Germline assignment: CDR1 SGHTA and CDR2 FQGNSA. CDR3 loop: CASSLNILGPQHF. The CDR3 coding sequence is TGTGCCAGCAGCTTAAACATCCTGGGGCCCCAGCATTTT.